A selection of T cell receptor beta chains follows, all from one sample in a study of shared clonotypes between healthy human individuals. Repertoires were generated with immunoSEQ multiplex PCR, while TCRdb's copy carries only in-frame clones and drops some. The sample contains about 730,000 clones, 72% of which appear only once. Sequencing was done on a sample of memory CD4+ T cells sorted from blood. The origin of the receptors is a woman aged 25 to 39 in good health. The CDR3 runs from the conserved cysteine through the conserved F or W. The order of the fields is CDR3 protein, CDR3 DNA, clone size, D gene, J gene, V gene. The D gene is left open where the match is weak. The listing skips clone size in some rows; elsewhere it reads once, few, many or a size class.

CDR3: CASRDTANTEAFF; DNA: TGTGCCAGCAGAGATACGGCAAACACTGAAGCTTTCTTT; size: .; D: .; J: TRBJ1-1; V: TRBV28
CDR3: CASSDGTGAQETQYF; DNA: TGTGCCAGCAGCGACGGGACAGGGGCGCAAGAGACCCAGTACTTC; size: .; D: TRBD1; J: TRBJ2-5; V: TRBV11-2
CDR3: CASKVRRNTGELFF; DNA: TGTGCCAGCAAGGTTCGGCGGAACACCGGGGAGCTGTTTTTT; size: many; D: .; J: TRBJ2-2; V: TRBV6-6
CDR3: CASTKYSGANVLTF; DNA: TGTGCCAGCACCAAATACTCTGGGGCCAACGTCCTGACTTTC; size: .; D: .; J: TRBJ2-6; V: TRBV27
CDR3: CASSEPIGLAGTYEQYF; DNA: TGCGCCAGCAGTGAGCCAATCGGACTAGCGGGAACCTACGAGCAGTACTTC; size: .; D: TRBD2; J: TRBJ2-7; V: TRBV10-2
CDR3: CASSYYPNSPLHF; DNA: TGTGCCAGCAGTTACTATCCCAATTCACCCCTCCACTTT; size: .; D: .; J: TRBJ1-6; V: TRBV6-5
CDR3: CASSVDQQSTGELFF; DNA: TGTGCCAGCAGCGTGGACCAGCAGTCCACCGGGGAGCTGTTTTTT; size: .; D: .; J: TRBJ2-2; V: TRBV5-4
CDR3: CASSPLERGPGTQYF; DNA: TGCGCCAGCAGCCCCCTCGAACGGGGACCCGGGACCCAGTACTTC; size: .; D: .; J: TRBJ2-5; V: TRBV5-1
CDR3: CASSQGRLAYDNEQFF; DNA: TGCGCCAGCAGCCAAGGGCGGCTAGCGTACGACAATGAGCAGTTCTTC; size: .; D: .; J: TRBJ2-1; V: TRBV4-1
CDR3: CASSTQRDGRQYF; DNA: TGTGCCAGCAGCACCCAGCGGGACGGTAGGCAGTACTTC; size: once; D: TRBD2; J: TRBJ2-7; V: TRBV7-9
CDR3: CASSLRQGGEKLFF; DNA: TGTGCCAGCAGCCTAAGACAGGGGGGCGAAAAACTGTTTTTT; size: once; D: TRBD1; J: TRBJ1-4; V: TRBV13
CDR3: CAIRRSPRAGELFF; DNA: TGTGCCATCCGGAGGTCCCCACGAGCCGGGGAGCTGTTTTTT; size: .; D: .; J: TRBJ2-2; V: TRBV27
CDR3: CASSPVGDRFGKQFF; DNA: TGTGCCAGCAGTCCCGTTGGGGACAGGTTTGGCAAGCAGTTCTTC; size: .; D: TRBD1; J: TRBJ2-1; V: TRBV25-1
CDR3: CASSATAYSNQPQHF; DNA: TGTGCCAGTAGTGCGACAGCGTATAGCAATCAGCCCCAGCATTTT; size: .; D: .; J: TRBJ1-5; V: TRBV19
CDR3: CAVHGGVRTFF; DNA: TGTGCCGTTCACGGGGGGGTTCGAACTTTCTTT; size: .; D: .; J: TRBJ1-1; V: TRBV30
CDR3: CSAEYFYGYTF; DNA: TGCAGCGCTGAGTATTTCTATGGCTACACCTTC; size: .; D: .; J: TRBJ1-2; V: TRBV29-1
CDR3: CASKGLKYTEAFF; DNA: TGTGCCAGCAAGGGGCTCAAGTACACTGAAGCTTTCTTT; size: .; D: .; J: TRBJ1-1; V: TRBV2
CDR3: CASSLGTSGRASRDTQYF; DNA: TGTGCCAGCAGTTTAGGGACTAGCGGGAGGGCCAGTCGAGATACGCAGTATTTT; size: .; D: TRBD2; J: TRBJ2-3; V: TRBV28
CDR3: CASSRLRLAGGAETQYF; DNA: TGCGCCAGCAGCCGCCTAAGACTAGCGGGGGGGGCGGAGACCCAGTACTTC; size: once; D: TRBD2; J: TRBJ2-5; V: TRBV4-1
CDR3: CASSIGLLAGETQYF; DNA: TGTGCCAGTAGTATTGGACTACTCGCAGGAGAGACCCAGTACTTC; size: few; D: .; J: TRBJ2-5; V: TRBV19
CDR3: CASDPGTSAQSYEQYF; DNA: TGTGCCAGCGACCCCGGGACTAGCGCCCAATCCTACGAGCAGTACTTC; size: once; D: TRBD2; J: TRBJ2-7; V: TRBV28
CDR3: CASSFNRGRETQYF; DNA: TGTGCCAGCAGCTTCAACAGGGGGCGAGAGACCCAGTACTTC; size: .; D: TRBD1; J: TRBJ2-5; V: TRBV7-8
CDR3: CASRPEEGTEAFF; DNA: TGTGCATCCAGGCCGGAGGAGGGCACTGAAGCTTTCTTT; size: .; D: .; J: TRBJ1-1; V: TRBV10-3
CDR3: CASSLGLAPRINTGELFF; DNA: TGTGCCAGCAGCTTAGGACTAGCCCCACGGATTAACACCGGGGAGCTGTTTTTT; size: .; D: TRBD2; J: TRBJ2-2; V: TRBV7-6
CDR3: CASSRTAWGNQPQHF; DNA: TGTGCCAGCAGTCGCACCGCCTGGGGGAATCAGCCCCAGCATTTT; size: few; D: .; J: TRBJ1-5; V: TRBV6-5
CDR3: CASGKLEIDTQYF; DNA: TGTGCCAGCGGGAAACTAGAGATAGATACGCAGTATTTT; size: few; D: .; J: TRBJ2-3; V: TRBV9
CDR3: CASSARTSAYSYNEQFF; DNA: TGTGCCAGCTCCGCGAGGACTAGCGCGTACTCCTACAATGAGCAGTTCTTC; size: .; D: TRBD2; J: TRBJ2-1; V: TRBV18
CDR3: CASSGRDTQYF; DNA: TGTGCCAGCAGTGGGAGAGATACGCAGTATTTT; size: .; D: .; J: TRBJ2-3; V: TRBV6-5
CDR3: CASSPALVSDTQYF; DNA: TGTGCCAGCAGCCCCGCGCTAGTTTCAGATACGCAGTATTTT; size: .; D: .; J: TRBJ2-3; V: TRBV2
CDR3: CATRAEMDIQYF; DNA: TGTGCCACCAGAGCGGAGATGGACATTCAGTACTTC; size: .; D: .; J: TRBJ2-4; V: TRBV10-3
CDR3: CASSLAGGSYNEQFF; DNA: TGTGCCAGCTCCCTAGCTGGCGGGAGTTACAATGAGCAGTTCTTC; size: .; D: TRBD2; J: TRBJ2-1; V: TRBV18
CDR3: CASSLALAGGGETQYF; DNA: TGTGCCAGCAGCTTAGCCCTAGCGGGAGGTGGAGAGACCCAGTACTTC; size: once; D: TRBD2; J: TRBJ2-5; V: TRBV11-1
CDR3: CASSVTSSTEQYF; DNA: TGTGCCAGCAGCGTGACTAGCAGTACCGAGCAGTACTTC; size: few; D: TRBD2; J: TRBJ2-7; V: TRBV9
CDR3: CASSRGGGNEKLFF; DNA: TGTGCCAGCAGTAGGGGAGGAGGGAATGAAAAACTGTTTTTT; size: .; D: .; J: TRBJ1-4; V: TRBV28
CDR3: CASSYAFGGVTEQYF; DNA: TGTGCCAGCAGTTACGCTTTCGGGGGAGTAACCGAGCAGTACTTC; size: few; D: .; J: TRBJ2-7; V: TRBV6-5
CDR3: CASSGTGTTEAFF; DNA: TGCGCCAGCAGTGGAACAGGTACTACTGAAGCTTTCTTT; size: .; D: .; J: TRBJ1-1; V: TRBV10-2
CDR3: CASGKRTGEGTEAFF; DNA: TGCGCCAGCGGGAAAAGGACAGGGGAGGGCACTGAAGCTTTCTTT; size: .; D: TRBD1; J: TRBJ1-1; V: TRBV10-2
CDR3: CASSDYREQYF; DNA: TGTGCCAGCAGCGACTACAGGGAGCAGTACTTC; size: few; D: .; J: TRBJ2-7; V: TRBV6-1
CDR3: CARPRRNQPQHF; DNA: TGTGCCAGGCCCCGGCGGAATCAGCCCCAGCATTTT; size: once; D: .; J: TRBJ1-5; V: TRBV25-1
CDR3: CASSQGMRGRSGELFF; DNA: TGCGCCAGCAGCCAAGGAATGCGGGGGCGATCCGGGGAGCTGTTTTTT; size: many; D: .; J: TRBJ2-2; V: TRBV4-1
CDR3: CASKPGRLTGYGYTF; DNA: TGTGCCAGCAAGCCAGGGCGTTTAACGGGCTATGGCTACACCTTC; size: .; D: .; J: TRBJ1-2; V: TRBV2
CDR3: CSGLIGTSSYNEQFF; DNA: TGCAGCGGCTTGATAGGTACTAGCAGTTACAATGAGCAGTTCTTC; size: .; D: .; J: TRBJ2-1; V: TRBV29-1
CDR3: CASSQGDRDVGGYTF; DNA: TGCGCCAGCAGCCAGGGGGACAGGGATGTAGGTGGCTACACCTTC; size: .; D: TRBD1; J: TRBJ1-2; V: TRBV5-1
CDR3: CASSPSTRNEQFF; DNA: TGTGCCAGCAGCCCCTCAACCCGCAATGAGCAGTTCTTC; size: .; D: .; J: TRBJ2-1; V: TRBV6-4
CDR3: CASSEGGGGDTEAFF; DNA: TGTGCCAGCAGTGAAGGAGGGGGCGGTGACACTGAAGCTTTCTTT; size: .; D: TRBD1; J: TRBJ1-1; V: TRBV2
CDR3: CASSVWGALSYEQYF; DNA: TGTGCCAGCAGTGTCTGGGGGGCCTTATCCTACGAGCAGTACTTC; size: .; D: .; J: TRBJ2-7; V: TRBV6-1
CDR3: CASSFLGAGTGELFF; DNA: TGTGCCAGCAGTTTCCTAGGGGCCGGTACCGGGGAGCTGTTTTTT; size: .; D: .; J: TRBJ2-2; V: TRBV11-3
CDR3: CASSLGPFPIPGELFF; DNA: TGTGCCAGCAGCCTTGGGCCCTTCCCGATCCCCGGGGAGCTGTTTTTT; size: once; D: .; J: TRBJ2-2; V: TRBV6-6
CDR3: CASSGLWETEAFF; DNA: TGTGCCAGCAGTGGTCTATGGGAAACTGAAGCTTTCTTT; size: once; D: .; J: TRBJ1-1; V: TRBV6-1
CDR3: CASSTGSRETQYF; DNA: TGTGCCAGCAGCACAGGGAGTCGAGAGACCCAGTACTTC; size: .; D: .; J: TRBJ2-5; V: TRBV5-4
CDR3: CASSSRLAGALYEQYF; DNA: TGTGCCAGCAGCTCACGACTAGCGGGAGCCTTATACGAGCAGTACTTC; size: few; D: TRBD2; J: TRBJ2-7; V: TRBV13
CDR3: CASSHPGQGNEQFF; DNA: TGCGCCAGCAGTCACCCGGGACAGGGCAATGAGCAGTTCTTC; size: .; D: TRBD1; J: TRBJ2-1; V: TRBV23-1
CDR3: CASSYSGRTEAFF; DNA: TGCGCCAGCAGCTATTCAGGGAGAACTGAAGCTTTCTTT; size: .; D: .; J: TRBJ1-1; V: TRBV5-1
CDR3: CASSPAELGLSTEAFF; DNA: TGTGCCAGCTCGCCGGCGGAACTTGGGTTGAGCACTGAAGCTTTCTTT; size: few; D: .; J: TRBJ1-1; V: TRBV18
CDR3: CASSSRRPFSEQYF; DNA: TGTGCCAGCAGCTCACGCCGGCCTTTTAGCGAGCAGTACTTC; size: few; D: .; J: TRBJ2-7; V: TRBV11-2
CDR3: CASSVAPHPEETQYF; DNA: TGTGCCAGCAGCGTAGCTCCCCACCCCGAAGAGACCCAGTACTTC; size: .; D: .; J: TRBJ2-5; V: TRBV9
CDR3: CSGGAGQNTEAFF; DNA: TGCAGCGGGGGGGCAGGGCAGAACACTGAAGCTTTCTTT; size: .; D: .; J: TRBJ1-1; V: TRBV29-1
CDR3: CATSRDLGEEKLFF; DNA: TGTGCCACCAGCAGAGATTTAGGGGAGGAAAAACTGTTTTTT; size: once; D: .; J: TRBJ1-4; V: TRBV15
CDR3: CASSPTIGGTDTQYF; DNA: TGTGCCAGCTCACCAACTATTGGGGGGACAGATACGCAGTATTTT; size: .; D: .; J: TRBJ2-3; V: TRBV18
CDR3: CASSSGQGTANNSPLHF; DNA: TGTGCCAGCAGCTCAGGACAGGGAACTGCTAATAATTCACCCCTCCACTTT; size: .; D: TRBD1; J: TRBJ1-6; V: TRBV7-2